This T cell receptor beta chain was sequenced during a study of HIV-infected patients and healthy controls. Broader study findings: Healthy controls shared more CDR3 sequences between individuals than HIV-infected patients did. Unequal distinct sequence numbers between patients and controls complicated comparisons. The seeming recovery of the Gini index after therapy in HIV-infected patients vanished in size-matched data.

As to this clonotype: Its matching antigen is unknown.

cDNA was made from approximately 0.55 ug RNA using alpha and beta constant primers. Separate chain-specific third strand synthesis with multiplexing indices produced the alpha and beta libraries. TCRdb re-analysed the 5' RACE reads in MiXCR, keeping a single row per CDR3 protein. This table has under 5,500 distinct CDR3 sequences, 7.8% appearing once. Whole blood was used without fractionation, so all unsorted peripheral T cells were included. Enrolled donors were untreated HIV-infected adults about to begin antiretroviral therapy. Germline V gene data show CDR1 as PRHDT and CDR2 as FYEKMQ (reference sequence). After removal of 0 bases from V and 9 bases from J, the junction contained 8 bases not matched to a gene. The CDR3 contains 15 residues.

The J gene is TRBJ2-7, the V gene TRBV13; TRBD1 matches 10 bases. The receptor comes from an adult with HIV infection. The sample was blood, taken before antiretroviral therapy. The CDR3 loop reads CASSLGGTGDRVQYF. DNA for the CDR3: TGTGCCAGCAGCTTAGGCGGGACAGGGGATAGAGTGCAGTACTTC.